This passage covers 8 T cell receptor beta chains from one sample sequenced in a study of T cell repertoires in cytomegalovirus infection. TCRdb independently ran MiXCR on the reads; one entry per CDR3 protein. The table includes hundreds of thousands of distinct CDR3 sequences, around 24% detected once. Material: CD8+ T cells from PBMCs. These receptors all come from a human donor in good health (CMV status not recorded). Some clones in this sample may be carry-over from other donors' samples.

This clonotype was counted many times. The chain employs TRBV7-2 and TRBJ1-4; no clear D gene. Per germline, CDR1 SGHTA and CDR2 FQGNSA. With 0 bases removed from V and 8 bases from J, the gap between germline ends came to 10 bases. This CDR3 is built from 14 residues. The CDR3 DNA follows: TGTGCCAGCAGCTTAGCGGGCTACGAGGAAAAACTGTTTTTT. Its translation is CASSLAGYEEKLFF.

The gene calls are TRBV4-3 and TRBJ2-3, with 11 bases identical to TRBD1. CDR1 LGHNA and CDR2 YSLEER come from the germline V gene. J gave up 4 bases and V 8 bases, and 5 bases lay outside the gene matches. The CDR3 consists of 14 residues. The CDR3, as DNA: TGCGCCAGCTGTCGGACAGGGGGCCCAGATACGCAGTATTTT. Translation gives CASCRTGGPDTQYF.

In its sample, this clonotype was seen many times. The chain joins TRBV7-6 to TRBJ2-5; D might be TRBD1 or TRBD2, each matching 5 bases. Germline V gives CDR1 SGHVS, CDR2 FNYEAQ. Trimming removed 4 bases at V and 3 bases at J, with 12 bases between. CDR3 size: 14 residues. The CDR3 bases are TGTGCCAGCAGCTCGGGGCGAGGAAAAGAGACCCAGTACTTC. This sequence encodes CASSSGRGKETQYF. The complete variable domain, with remaining parts taken from reference TRBV7-6 and TRBJ2-5, reads GAGVSQSPRYKVTKRGQDVALRCDPISGHVSLYWYRQALGQGPEFLTYFNYEAQQDKSGLPNDRFSAERPEGSISTLTIQRTEQRDSAMYRCASSSGRGKETQYFGPGTRLLVL.

The table lists this clonotype with a few counts. J is TRBJ2-6 and V is TRBV4-3; D remains ambiguous. This CDR3 is 14 amino acids long. V was cut by 0 bases and J by 15 bases, with 15 bases left in between. CDR1 is LGHNA and CDR2 is YSLEER in the germline V gene. This CDR3 is CASSQDRVTEALTF. The CDR3, as DNA: TGCGCCAGCAGCCAAGATAGGGTTACAGAGGCCCTGACTTTC.

This clonotype was observed many times. The genes are TRBV7-2 and TRBJ1-2; unclear D gene. The ends were cut back, 0 bases at V and 4 bases at J, with 12 bases in the middle. The CDR3 consists of 15 residues. Looked up from germline, CDR1 is SGHTA and CDR2 is FQGNSA. CDR3 region: CASSLAPAALYGYTF. The CDR3 nucleotides are TGTGCCAGCAGCTTAGCCCCGGCAGCTCTCTATGGCTACACCTTC.

This sequence joins TRBV28 and TRBJ2-1; the match to TRBD1 covers 7 bases. The V segment lost 5 bases and the J segment 4 bases; nucleotides outside the gene matches: 8. The CDR3 spans 15 residues. CDR1 is MDHEN and CDR2 is SYDVKM in the germline V gene. This CDR3 is CASSPGTAFYNEQFF. In DNA, the CDR3 is TGTGCCAGCAGTCCCGGGACAGCGTTTTACAATGAGCAGTTCTTC.

This clonotype was observed a handful of times. The V gene is TRBV2, the J gene TRBJ2-6; D remains ambiguous. CDR1 and CDR2 (germline): SNHLY, FYNNEI. The length of the CDR3 is 16 residues. V lost 9 bases and J lost 1, with 16 bases in between. CDR3 nucleotide sequence: TGTGCCAGATCTGGTTCCCCCATTTCTGGGGCCAACGTCCTGACTTTC. It yields the protein CARSGSPISGANVLTF.

This clonotype was detected only a few times. The rearrangement uses TRBV27 and TRBJ2-3; 10 bases line up with TRBD2. The CDR3 is 15 residues long. CDR1 MNHEY and CDR2 SMNVEV come from the germline V gene (reference sequence). V shed 6 bases and J 4 bases; nucleotides not matched to a gene: 7. This chain's CDR3 is CASSLGTSEADTQYF. CDR3 coding DNA: TGTGCCAGCAGCTTAGGGACTAGCGAGGCAGATACGCAGTATTTT.